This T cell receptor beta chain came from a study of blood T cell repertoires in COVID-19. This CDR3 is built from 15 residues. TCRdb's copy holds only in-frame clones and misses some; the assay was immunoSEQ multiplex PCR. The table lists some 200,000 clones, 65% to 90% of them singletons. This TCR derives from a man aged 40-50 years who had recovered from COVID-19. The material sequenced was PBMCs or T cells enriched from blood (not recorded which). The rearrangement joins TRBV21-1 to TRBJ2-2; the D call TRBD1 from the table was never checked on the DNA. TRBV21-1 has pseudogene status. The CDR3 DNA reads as TGTGCCAGCAGCATTTACAGGGGCCGGACCGGGGAGCTGTTTTTT. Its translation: CASSIYRGRTGELFF.